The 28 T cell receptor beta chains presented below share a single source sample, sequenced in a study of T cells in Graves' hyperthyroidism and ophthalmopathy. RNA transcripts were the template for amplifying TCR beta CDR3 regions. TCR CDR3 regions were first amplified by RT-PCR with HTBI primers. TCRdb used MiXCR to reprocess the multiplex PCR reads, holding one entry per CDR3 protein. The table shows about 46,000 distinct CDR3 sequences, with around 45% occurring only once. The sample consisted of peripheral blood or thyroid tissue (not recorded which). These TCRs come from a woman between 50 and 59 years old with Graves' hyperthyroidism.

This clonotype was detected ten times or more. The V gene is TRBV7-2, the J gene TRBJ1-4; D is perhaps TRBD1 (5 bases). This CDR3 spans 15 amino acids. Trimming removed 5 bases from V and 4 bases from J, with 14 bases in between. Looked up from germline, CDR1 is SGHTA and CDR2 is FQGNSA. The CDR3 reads CASSTQGSHNEKLFF. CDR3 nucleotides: TGTGCCAGCAGCACCCAGGGTAGCCATAATGAAAAACTGTTTTTT.

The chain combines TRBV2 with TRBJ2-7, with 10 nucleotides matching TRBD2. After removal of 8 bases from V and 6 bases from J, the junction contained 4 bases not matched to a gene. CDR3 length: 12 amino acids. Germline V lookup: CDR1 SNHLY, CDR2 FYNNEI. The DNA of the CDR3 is TGTGCCAGCCGGGGACTAGCGCGCGAGCAGTACTTC. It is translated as CASRGLAREQYF.

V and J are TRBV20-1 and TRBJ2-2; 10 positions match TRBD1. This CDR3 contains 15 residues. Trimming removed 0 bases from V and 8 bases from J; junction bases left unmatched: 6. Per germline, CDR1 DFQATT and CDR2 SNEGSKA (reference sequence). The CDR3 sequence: CSARDWDRGWGELFF. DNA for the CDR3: TGCAGTGCTAGAGACTGGGACAGGGGTTGGGGGGAGCTGTTTTTT.

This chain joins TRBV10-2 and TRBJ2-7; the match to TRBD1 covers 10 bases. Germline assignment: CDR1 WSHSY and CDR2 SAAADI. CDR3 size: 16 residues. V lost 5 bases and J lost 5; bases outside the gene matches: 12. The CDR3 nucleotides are TGCGCCAGCAGTACACCGGGACAGGGGAGTAGCCACGAGCAGTACTTC. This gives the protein CASSTPGQGSSHEQYF.

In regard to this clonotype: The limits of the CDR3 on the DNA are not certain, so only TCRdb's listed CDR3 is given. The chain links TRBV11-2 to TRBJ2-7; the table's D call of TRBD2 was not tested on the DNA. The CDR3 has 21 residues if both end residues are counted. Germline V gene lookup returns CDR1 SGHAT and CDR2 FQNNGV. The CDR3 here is CASSRGLWETQYFGPNYEQYF.

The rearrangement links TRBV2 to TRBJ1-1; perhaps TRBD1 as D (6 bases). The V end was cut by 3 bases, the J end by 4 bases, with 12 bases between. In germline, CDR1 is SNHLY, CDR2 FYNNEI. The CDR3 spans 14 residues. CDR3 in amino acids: CASSDGGLSTEAFF. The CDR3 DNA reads TGTGCCAGCAGTGATGGGGGGCTGAGCACTGAAGCTTTCTTT.

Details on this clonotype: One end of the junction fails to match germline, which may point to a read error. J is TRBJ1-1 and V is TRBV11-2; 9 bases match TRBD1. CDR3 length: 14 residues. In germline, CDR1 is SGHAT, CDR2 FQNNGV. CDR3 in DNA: TGCGCCAGCAGCTATACCGGGACAGGGCTGCAAGCTTTCTTT. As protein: CASSYTGTGLQAFF.

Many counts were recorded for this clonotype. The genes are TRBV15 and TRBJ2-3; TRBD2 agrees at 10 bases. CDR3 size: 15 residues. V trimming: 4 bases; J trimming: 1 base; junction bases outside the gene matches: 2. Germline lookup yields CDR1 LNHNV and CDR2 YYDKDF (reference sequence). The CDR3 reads CATSIGTSGTDTQYF. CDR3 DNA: TGTGCCACCAGCATTGGGACTAGCGGCACAGATACGCAGTATTTT.

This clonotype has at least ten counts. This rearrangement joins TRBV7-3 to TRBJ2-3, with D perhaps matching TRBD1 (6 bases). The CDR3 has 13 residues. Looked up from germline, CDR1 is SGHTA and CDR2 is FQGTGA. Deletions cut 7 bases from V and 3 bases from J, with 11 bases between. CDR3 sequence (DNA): TGTGCCAGCACCCTGCAGGGGACAGATACGCAGTATTTT. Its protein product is CASTLQGTDTQYF.

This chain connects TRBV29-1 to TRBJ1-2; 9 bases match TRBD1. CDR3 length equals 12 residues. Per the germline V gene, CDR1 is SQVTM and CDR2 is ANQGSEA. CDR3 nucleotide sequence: TGCAGTTTGGGACAGGGAGGTGGTGGCTACACCTTC. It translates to CSLGQGGGGYTF.

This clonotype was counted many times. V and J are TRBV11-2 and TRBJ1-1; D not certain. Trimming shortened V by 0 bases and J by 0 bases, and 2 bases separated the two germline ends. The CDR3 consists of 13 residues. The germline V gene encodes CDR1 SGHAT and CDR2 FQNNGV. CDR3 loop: CASSLDMNTEAFF. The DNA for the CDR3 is TGTGCCAGCAGCTTAGATATGAACACTGAAGCTTTCTTT.

The CDR3 DNA reads TGTGCCAGCACCGAAACCCGTGGCCTTTCCTACAATGAGCAGTTCTTC. It codes for CASTETRGLSYNEQFF. V and J are TRBV7-2 and TRBJ2-1; no definite D call. The CDR3 runs to 16 residues. Trimming stripped 7 bases from V and 1 base from J, with 17 bases between. Germline CDR1 and CDR2: SGHTA and FQGNSA. Full variable domain (rest looked up from reference TRBV7-2 and TRBJ2-1): GAGVSQSPSNKVTEKGKDVELRCDPISGHTALYWYRQSLGQGLEFLIYFQGNSAPDKSGLPSDRFSAERTGGSVSTLTIQRTQQEDSAVYLCASTETRGLSYNEQFFGPGTRLTVL.

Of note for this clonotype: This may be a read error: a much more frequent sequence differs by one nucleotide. CDR3 nucleotide sequence: TGCAGTGCTATTGCCGGGACTAGCGACAATTTATTCTTCGAGCAGTACTTC. Translated: CSAIAGTSDNLFFEQYF. J is TRBJ2-5 and V is TRBV20-1, with 10 bases matching TRBD2. The J call may be faulty, since TRBJ2-7 better matches the DNA end. The CDR3 is made up of 17 amino acids. Germline values: CDR1 DFQATT, CDR2 SNEGSKA (reference sequence).

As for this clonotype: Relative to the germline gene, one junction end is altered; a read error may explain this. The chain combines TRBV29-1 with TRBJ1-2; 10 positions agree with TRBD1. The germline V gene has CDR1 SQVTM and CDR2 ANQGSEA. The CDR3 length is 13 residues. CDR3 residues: CSAGQGDNHGCTF. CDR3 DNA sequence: TGCAGCGCTGGACAGGGGGATAACCATGGCTGCACCTTC.

The CDR3 DNA is TGTGCCAGCAGCGCATGGGGTGAGACCGGGGAGCTGTTTTTT. Its translation: CASSAWGETGELFF. This chain joins TRBV9 and TRBJ2-2; D ambiguous. Germline CDR1 SGDLS, CDR2 YYNGEE. V lost 3 bases and J 5 bases, leaving 11 bases between the germline ends. The CDR3 contains 14 residues.

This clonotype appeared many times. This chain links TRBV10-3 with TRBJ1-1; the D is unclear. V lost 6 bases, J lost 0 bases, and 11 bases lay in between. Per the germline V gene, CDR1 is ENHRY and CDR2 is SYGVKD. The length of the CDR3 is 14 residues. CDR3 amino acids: CAIRESPMNTEAFF. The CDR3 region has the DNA TGTGCCATCAGGGAATCGCCCATGAACACTGAAGCTTTCTTT.

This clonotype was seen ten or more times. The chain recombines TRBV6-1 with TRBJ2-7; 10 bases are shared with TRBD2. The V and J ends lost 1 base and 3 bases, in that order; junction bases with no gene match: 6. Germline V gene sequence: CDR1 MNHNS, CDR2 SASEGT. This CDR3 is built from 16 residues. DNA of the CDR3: TGTGCCAGCAGTGAAGTCGTGGGACTAGCGAGCTACGAGCAGTACTTC. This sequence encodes CASSEVVGLASYEQYF.

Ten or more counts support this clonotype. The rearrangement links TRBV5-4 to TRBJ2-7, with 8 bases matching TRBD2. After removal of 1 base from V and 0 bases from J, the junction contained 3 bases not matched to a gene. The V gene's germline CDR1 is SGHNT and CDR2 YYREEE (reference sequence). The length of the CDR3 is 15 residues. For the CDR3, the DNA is TGTGCCAGCAGCTTGACGGGAGGGTACTCCTACGAGCAGTACTTC. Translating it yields CASSLTGGYSYEQYF.

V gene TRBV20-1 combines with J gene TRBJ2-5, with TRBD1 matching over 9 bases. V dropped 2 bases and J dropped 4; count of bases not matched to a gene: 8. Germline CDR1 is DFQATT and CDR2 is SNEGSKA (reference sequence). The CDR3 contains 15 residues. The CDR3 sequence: CSARSTGGVRETQYF. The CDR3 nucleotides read TGCAGTGCTAGATCGACAGGGGGAGTGAGAGAGACCCAGTACTTC.

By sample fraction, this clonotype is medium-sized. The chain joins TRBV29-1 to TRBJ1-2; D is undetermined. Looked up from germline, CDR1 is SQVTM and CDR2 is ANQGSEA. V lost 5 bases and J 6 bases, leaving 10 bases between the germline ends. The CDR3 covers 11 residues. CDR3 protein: CSVSDGDGYTF. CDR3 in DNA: TGCAGCGTTTCGGACGGAGATGGCTACACCTTC.

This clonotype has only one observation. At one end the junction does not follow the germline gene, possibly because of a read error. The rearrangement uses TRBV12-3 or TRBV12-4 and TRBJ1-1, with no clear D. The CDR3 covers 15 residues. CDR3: CARSLAANMNTEAFF. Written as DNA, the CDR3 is TGTGCCCGCAGTTTAGCAGCCAACATGAACACTGAAGCTTTCTTC.

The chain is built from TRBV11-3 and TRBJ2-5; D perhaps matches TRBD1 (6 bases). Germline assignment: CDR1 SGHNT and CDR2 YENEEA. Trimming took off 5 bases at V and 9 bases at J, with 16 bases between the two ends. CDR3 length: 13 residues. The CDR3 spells CASSQTGRSSQYF. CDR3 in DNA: TGTGCCAGCAGCCAAACAGGGCGTTCGTCCCAGTACTTC.

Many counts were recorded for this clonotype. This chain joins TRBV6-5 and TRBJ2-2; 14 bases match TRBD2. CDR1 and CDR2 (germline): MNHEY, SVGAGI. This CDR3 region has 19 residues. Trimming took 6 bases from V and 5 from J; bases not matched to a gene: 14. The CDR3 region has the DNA TGTGCCAGCAGACACTCGGGACTAGCGGGAGTTTTAGGAACCGGGGAGCTGTTTTTT. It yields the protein CASRHSGLAGVLGTGELFF.

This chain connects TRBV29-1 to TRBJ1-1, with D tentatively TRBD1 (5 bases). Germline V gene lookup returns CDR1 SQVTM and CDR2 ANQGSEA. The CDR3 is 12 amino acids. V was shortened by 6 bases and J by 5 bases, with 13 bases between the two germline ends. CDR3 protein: CSVSDGGTEAFF. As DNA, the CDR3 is TGCAGCGTCTCCGATGGGGGTACTGAAGCTTTCTTT.

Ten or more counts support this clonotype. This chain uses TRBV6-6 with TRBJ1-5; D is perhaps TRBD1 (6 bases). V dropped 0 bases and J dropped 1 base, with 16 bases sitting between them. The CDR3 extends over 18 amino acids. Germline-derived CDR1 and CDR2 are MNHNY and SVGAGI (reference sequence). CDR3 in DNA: TGTGCCAGCAGTTACTCGAGGGGGGGGGCGGGAAGCAATCAGCCCCAGCATTTT. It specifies CASSYSRGGAGSNQPQHF.

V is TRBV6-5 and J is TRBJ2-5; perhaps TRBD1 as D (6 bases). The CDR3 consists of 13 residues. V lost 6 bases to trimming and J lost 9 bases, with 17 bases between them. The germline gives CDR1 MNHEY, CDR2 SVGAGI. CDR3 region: CASRPGHGQPQYF. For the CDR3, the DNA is TGTGCCAGCAGGCCGGGACATGGGCAGCCCCAGTACTTC.

CDR3 sequence (DNA): TGTGCCAGCAGCCCTAGAGCCGGGAATGAAGCTTTCTTT. It is translated as CASSPRAGNEAFF. The chain recombines TRBV7-9 with TRBJ1-1; D is undetermined. The germline gives CDR1 SEHNR, CDR2 FQNEAQ (reference sequence). The V end lost 5 bases, the J end lost 7 bases, and 14 bases lay between the germline ends. The CDR3 has 13 amino acids.

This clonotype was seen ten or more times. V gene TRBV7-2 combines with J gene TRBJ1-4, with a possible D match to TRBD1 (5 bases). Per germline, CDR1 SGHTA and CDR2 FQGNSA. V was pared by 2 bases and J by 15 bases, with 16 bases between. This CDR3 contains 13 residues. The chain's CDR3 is CASSLRGGREMFF. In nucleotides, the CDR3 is TGTGCCAGCAGCTTAAGGGGCGGGAGGGAGATGTTTTTT.